This T cell receptor beta chain was documented in a study of beta chain features in type 1 diabetes. What was sequenced were expressed TCRB transcripts, since all of the isolated RNA had been reverse transcribed. Generated by immunoSEQ multiplex PCR, the TCRdb table keeps only in-frame clones and is missing some. The sample shows hundreds of thousands of clones, roughly 15% of them seen only once. The collection from each donor was one heparinised blood draw averaging roughly 0.11 L. This CDR3 comprises 13 residues. Germline V gene sequence: CDR1 SGHTA, CDR2 FQGNSA. V was clipped by 6 bases and J by 9 bases, with 15 bases between them. Turning to this clone: Its cognate antigen is unknown.

Broader study findings: In these data, an HLA type influence on TCRB rearrangement remained unresolved. Individuals with type 1 diabetes displayed fewer insertions and more deletions at VDJ junctions. Patients' naive, central memory and regulatory TCRB repertoires appeared more alike than those of healthy donors.

Specimen: naive CD4+ T cells from blood. The chain combines TRBV7-2 with TRBJ1-5, with D possibly matching TRBD1 (5 bases). The TCR originated in a woman aged 18-29 years in good health. As DNA, the CDR3 is TGTGCCAGCAGTATTCTGAGGGACGGGCCCCAGCATTTT. Translated, it gives CASSILRDGPQHF.